This T cell receptor beta chain was captured by sequencing in a study of beta chain features in type 1 diabetes. Background on the study: What patients shared with healthy donors was a similar profile of age, gender and cell yields.

Broader study findings: Across all four CD4+ subsets, people with type 1 diabetes showed modestly shorter TCRB CDR3s.

This CDR3 region has 15 residues. V dropped 6 bases and J dropped 4; count of bases not matched to a gene: 7. Per the germline V gene, CDR1 is MNHNS and CDR2 is SASEGT. As concerns this clone: Its target is unknown.

The authors reverse transcribed all of the isolated RNA, so sequencing captured expressed TCRB transcripts. Here immunoSEQ multiplex PCR was the method, and the copy in TCRdb shows in-frame clones only, minus some. The sample lists 25,000 to 30,000 clones, less than 70% occurring once. The receptor comes from a woman aged 25 to 39 with type 1 diabetes. Sample: Tregs from blood. The chain links TRBV6-1 to TRBJ2-4; TRBD1 aligns across 9 bases. CDR3 amino acids: CASRPLTGGKNIQYF. The CDR3 bases are TGTGCCAGCAGGCCTCTGACAGGGGGTAAAAACATTCAGTACTTC.